A single TCR beta chain is shown here with its context. This entry is derived from a study of blood T cell repertoires in COVID-19. Study context: The United States, Italy and Spain were the sources of the acute and convalescent COVID-19 samples. PBMCs, B-cell-depleted T cells, or T cells provided the cDNA or gDNA that made up the material.

Per the original data handling: Amplification of reference gene primers was used by the study to estimate nucleated cell counts. Sequenced by immunoSEQ multiplex PCR; TCRdb stores in-frame clones only, minus some. For V, J and clone size, that table is used; D and trimming come from the DNA. The table has under 200,000 clones, about nine tenths seen once. CDR3 length: 14 residues. Germline CDR1 is MNHEY and CDR2 is SVGAGI. V was pared by 2 bases and J by 3 bases, with 11 bases between. Sequenced input: peripheral blood. The chain carries TRBV6-5 and TRBJ2-7; no clear D gene. This TCR derives from a woman in her sixties who had recovered from COVID-19. The CDR3 DNA sequence: TGTGCCAGCAGTTACGCCGCAGGATACTACGAGCAGTACTTC. Its protein is CASSYAAGYYEQYF.